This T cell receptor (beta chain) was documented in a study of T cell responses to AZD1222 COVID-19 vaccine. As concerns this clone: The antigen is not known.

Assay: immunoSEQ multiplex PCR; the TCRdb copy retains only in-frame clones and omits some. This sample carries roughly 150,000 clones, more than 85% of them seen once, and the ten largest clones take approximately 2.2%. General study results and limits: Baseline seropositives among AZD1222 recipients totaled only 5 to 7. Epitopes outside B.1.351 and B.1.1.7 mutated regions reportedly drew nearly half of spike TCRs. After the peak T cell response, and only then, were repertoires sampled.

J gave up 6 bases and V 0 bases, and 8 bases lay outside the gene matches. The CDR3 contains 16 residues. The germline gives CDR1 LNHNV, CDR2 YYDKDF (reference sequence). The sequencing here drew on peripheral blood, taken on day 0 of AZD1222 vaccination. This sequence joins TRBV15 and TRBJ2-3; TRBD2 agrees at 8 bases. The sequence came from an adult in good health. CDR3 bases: TGTGCCACCAGCAGAGATACGGGAGGGCCGGCCGATACGCAGTATTTT. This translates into CATSRDTGGPADTQYF.